Presented here are 10 T cell receptor beta chains from one specimen sequenced in a study of cytomegalovirus exposure and HLA in healthy donors. The PCR was carried out with 60 Vbeta primers and 13 Jbeta primers. Using immunoSEQ multiplex PCR, the repertoire was profiled, and TCRdb retains in-frame clones only, with some absent. The sample yields 150,000 to 200,000 clones, over 75% seen once. The specimen sequenced was PBMCs. These TCRs come from a woman aged 25-40 years in good health and CMV-seronegative.

To note about this clone: At the DNA level, this CDR3 is encoded by other sequences in the same sample as well. This chain connects TRBV5-1 to TRBJ1-1, with 9 bases lining up with TRBD1. Trimming cost V 4 bases and J 1 base; bases outside gene matches: 2. Germline values: CDR1 SGHRS, CDR2 YFSETQ. The CDR3 consists of 14 residues. DNA for the CDR3: TGCGCCAGCAGCGGGGGACAGGGGAACACTGAAGCTTTCTTT. Its protein product is CASSGGQGNTEAFF.

The chain couples TRBV11-2 to TRBJ2-7; 11 nucleotides match TRBD2. Trimming cost V 5 bases and J 0 bases; bases outside gene matches: 6. Germline CDR1 is SGHAT and CDR2 is FQNNGV. This CDR3 is built from 16 residues. CDR3 sequence reads: CASSPRLAGSSYEQYF. DNA for the CDR3: TGTGCCAGCAGCCCAAGACTAGCGGGGAGCTCCTACGAGCAGTACTTC.

This clone was recorded once. The chain combines TRBV9 with TRBJ1-1, with 7 bases fitting TRBD1. J was trimmed by 0 bases and V by 4 bases; bases with no gene match: 15. CDR3 length: 18 amino acids. Germline-derived CDR1 and CDR2 are SGDLS and YYNGEE. CDR3 amino acids: CASSSDIDRVALNTEAFF. CDR3 bases: TGTGCCAGCAGCTCGGACATCGACAGGGTCGCTCTGAACACTGAAGCTTTCTTT.

This clone was detected a few times. V gene TRBV5-6 combines with J gene TRBJ1-1, with D unclear. Germline loops: CDR1 SGHDT, CDR2 YYEEEE. The CDR3 runs to 13 residues. V lost 3 bases to trimming and J lost 8 bases, with 14 bases between them. The CDR3 sequence: CASSSGRGREAFF. The DNA for the CDR3 is TGTGCCAGCAGCTCCGGACGAGGGAGGGAAGCTTTCTTT.

CDR3 sequence reads: CASSLEDRVGGYTF. For the CDR3, the DNA is TGCGCCAGCAGCTTGGAGGACAGGGTGGGGGGCTACACCTTC. The chain is built from TRBV5-1 and TRBJ1-2; TRBD1 agrees at 8 bases. Germline values: CDR1 SGHRS, CDR2 YFSETQ. The CDR3 is 14 amino acids. The trim removed 0 bases at V and 8 bases at J, leaving 6 bases unmatched.

The V and J genes are TRBV7-3 and TRBJ2-2; D is unresolved. The length of the CDR3 is 13 residues. Deletions cut 2 bases from V and 8 bases from J, with 9 bases between. Germline CDR1 is SGHTA and CDR2 is FQGTGA. Written as DNA, the CDR3 is TGTGCCAGCAGCTTACGTGATGCGGGGGAGCTGTTTTTT. This gives the protein CASSLRDAGELFF.

The V and J genes are TRBV27 and TRBJ1-5, with a possible D match to TRBD1 (6 bases). CDR1 MNHEY and CDR2 SMNVEV come from the germline V gene (reference sequence). Trimming removed 3 bases from V and 6 bases from J, with 15 bases in between. This CDR3 region has 15 residues. The CDR3 protein is CASSLVGGAGQPQHF. DNA for the CDR3: TGTGCCAGCAGTTTGGTTGGGGGGGCAGGTCAGCCCCAGCATTTT.

The chain links TRBV30 to TRBJ1-5, with no clear D. The germline gives CDR1 GTSNPN, CDR2 SVGIG (reference sequence). V lost 3 bases to trimming and J lost 3 bases, with 21 bases between them. CDR3 size: 17 residues. CDR3 in amino acids: CAWSAIGLTLNNQPQHF. CDR3 DNA: TGTGCCTGGAGCGCCATAGGACTGACGCTAAACAATCAGCCCCAGCATTTT.

V gene TRBV5-1 combines with J gene TRBJ1-6; 7 bases align to TRBD1. V lost 5 bases and J lost 0; bases outside the gene matches: 5. Germline V CDR1 and CDR2: SGHRS, YFSETQ. This CDR3 comprises 16 residues. CDR3 amino acids: CASRAGGLSYNSPLHF. The DNA for the CDR3 is TGCGCCAGCAGAGCAGGGGGGCTCTCCTATAATTCACCCCTCCACTTT. The full variable domain, rest sourced from reference TRBV5-1 and TRBJ1-6, is KAGVTQTPRYLIKTRGQQVTLSCSPISGHRSVSWYQQTPGQGLQFLFEYFSETQRNKGNFPGRFSGRQFSNSRSEMNVSTLELGDSALYLCASRAGGLSYNSPLHFGNGTRLTVT.

V usage is TRBV29-1 and J usage is TRBJ2-7; tentative D call: TRBD2 (6 bases). The CDR3 runs 14 residues. The germline gives CDR1 SQVTM, CDR2 ANQGSEA. Trimming removed 1 base at V and 2 bases at J, with 12 bases between. The CDR3 DNA follows: TGCAGCGTTGAAGTTGGGGGGATAACCTACGAGCAGTACTTC. This encodes CSVEVGGITYEQYF.